Below, 21 T cell receptor beta chains from the same sample are listed, as sequenced in a study of T cell responses to AZD1222 COVID-19 vaccine. Assay: immunoSEQ multiplex PCR; the TCRdb copy retains only in-frame clones and omits some. The sample has about 99,000 clones; around 90% are singletons. Here the sequenced sample was peripheral blood, taken on day 0 of AZD1222 vaccination. The receptors were sampled from an adult in good health.

The chain joins TRBV7-8 to TRBJ2-7; TRBD2 agrees at 8 bases. Germline values: CDR1 SGHVS, CDR2 FQNEAQ. Unmatched junction bases numbered 4, after V lost 1 base and J lost 2 bases. The CDR3 loop spans 15 amino acids. DNA for the CDR3: TGTGCCAGCAGCTTAGGGGCGGGGGGCCCCTACGAGCAGTACTTC. Amino acids: CASSLGAGGPYEQYF. The full variable domain, completed using reference TRBV7-8 and TRBJ2-7, is GAGVSQSPRYKVAKRGQDVALRCDPISGHVSLFWYQQALGQGPEFLTYFQNEAQLDKSGLPSDRFFAERPEGSVSTLKIQRTQQEDSAVYLCASSLGAGGPYEQYFGPGTRLTVT.

The genes are TRBV3-1 (or the pseudogene TRBV3-2) and TRBJ1-2; 8 bases map to TRBD1. Losses at the gene ends were 4 bases for V and 8 bases for J; bases not matched to a gene: 9. Germline CDR1 reads LGHDT; CDR2 reads YNNKEL (reference sequence). CDR3 length: 14 amino acids. DNA of the CDR3: TGTGCCAGCAGCCTCGGAAACAGGGGGGACGGCTACACCTTC. Translated: CASSLGNRGDGYTF.

The chain is built from TRBV3-1 (or the pseudogene TRBV3-2) and TRBJ2-7; maybe TRBD2 (6 bases). Per the germline V gene, CDR1 is LGHDT and CDR2 is YNNKEL (reference sequence). This CDR3 has 17 amino acids. V lost 0 bases, J lost 2 bases, and 17 bases lay in between. The chain's CDR3 is CASSQDVWGWGAYEQYF. In DNA form, the CDR3 reads TGTGCCAGCAGCCAAGATGTTTGGGGTTGGGGGGCCTACGAGCAGTACTTC.

This chain joins TRBV19 and TRBJ1-2, with 9 nucleotides matching TRBD1. Germline V gives CDR1 LNHDA, CDR2 SQIVND (reference sequence). This CDR3 has 14 residues. The junction had 4 bases not matched to a gene; V was cut back by 5 bases and J by 3 bases. The CDR3 here is CASSPQGADYGYTF. CDR3 DNA sequence: TGTGCCAGTAGTCCACAGGGGGCCGACTATGGCTACACCTTC.

The chain combines TRBV10-3 with TRBJ1-1; no definite D call. V was shortened by 6 bases and J by 1 base, with 9 bases between the two germline ends. Germline V gene lookup returns CDR1 ENHRY and CDR2 SYGVKD. This CDR3 has 13 residues. The DNA of the CDR3 is TGTGCCATCAGGGGAATCGAGAACACTGAAGCTTTCTTT. It yields the protein CAIRGIENTEAFF.

The V and J genes are TRBV19 and TRBJ2-1, with 12 bases aligning to TRBD2. In germline, CDR1 is LNHDA, CDR2 SQIVND (reference sequence). The junction had 16 bases not matched to a gene; V was cut back by 7 bases and J by 6 bases. The length of the CDR3 is 18 residues. The CDR3 coding sequence is TGTGCCAGTACCCCAGGGGCACTAGCGGGGGGTGGGGCCAATGAGCAGTTCTTC. Translated, it gives CASTPGALAGGGANEQFF.

CDR3 nucleotides: TGTGCCAGCAGTTCCTCTAATCCCCCTGAAGCTTTCTTT. This sequence encodes CASSSSNPPEAFF. The J gene is TRBJ1-1, the V gene TRBV6-2 or TRBV6-3; D not certain. This CDR3 region has 13 residues. Germline values: CDR1 MNHEY, CDR2 SVGEGT. Trimming removed 4 bases from V and 6 bases from J, with 12 bases in between.

The chain carries TRBV28 and TRBJ2-3; D is possibly TRBD1 or TRBD2 (6 bases each). Germline lookup yields CDR1 MDHEN and CDR2 SYDVKM. The CDR3 extends over 15 amino acids. V was pared by 2 bases and J by 5 bases, with 14 bases between. The CDR3, as DNA: TGTGCCAGCAGTTTAACGGGGGCAGTGGGAGATACGCAGTATTTT. As protein: CASSLTGAVGDTQYF.

This clone was detected only once. This chain uses TRBV19 with TRBJ1-4; D is possibly TRBD1 (5 bases). CDR1 LNHDA and CDR2 SQIVND come from the germline V gene (reference sequence). This CDR3 region has 12 residues. Between the trimmed V and J ends, which lost 6 bases and 5 bases, there was a span of 7 bases. CDR3 nucleotide sequence: TGTGCCAGTAGCAACAGGAATGAAAAACTGTTTTTT. This codes for CASSNRNEKLFF.

The chain carries TRBV19 and TRBJ2-6; D is perhaps TRBD2 (5 bases). CDR1 is LNHDA and CDR2 is SQIVND in the germline V gene (reference sequence). The CDR3 spans 16 residues. V lost 1 base to trimming and J lost 4 bases, with 11 bases between them. The CDR3 bases are TGTGCCAGTAGTATAGTTCGGGGAAGCGGGGCCAACGTCCTGACTTTC. Protein product: CASSIVRGSGANVLTF.

The rearrangement joins TRBV3-1 (or the pseudogene TRBV3-2) to TRBJ2-5, with D maybe TRBD2 (7 bases). CDR1 is LGHDT, CDR2 YNNKEL, per germline (reference sequence). The ends were cut back, 4 bases at V and 6 bases at J, with 24 bases in the middle. This CDR3 region has 17 residues. DNA for the CDR3: TGTGCCAGCAGCCCACCACCGCAGGGGCGGGAGAGACAGACCCAGTACTTC. This codes for CASSPPPQGRERQTQYF.

J is TRBJ1-2 and V is TRBV12-5; TRBD1 agrees at 7 bases. Germline V CDR1 and CDR2: LGHNT, FRNRAP. This CDR3 contains 17 residues. V lost 0 bases and J lost 4; bases outside the gene matches: 11. The CDR3 nucleotides are TGTGCTAGTGGTTTGGTATGGGGGCAAGGACAGGTCTATGGCTACACCTTC. This encodes CASGLVWGQGQVYGYTF.

This clone has only one observation. The rearrangement links TRBV3-1 (or the pseudogene TRBV3-2) to TRBJ1-1, with D hard to call. CDR1 and CDR2 (germline): LGHDT, YNNKEL (reference sequence). Trimming removed 3 bases from V and 10 bases from J, with 12 bases in between. The CDR3 is 12 residues long. The CDR3 DNA sequence: TGTGCCAGCAGCCATGGACTACCTTTAGCTTTCTTT. Its translation: CASSHGLPLAFF.

CDR3: CASSRKGTEILYF. The CDR3 DNA is TGTGCCAGCAGCAGAAAAGGAACGGAAATACTGTACTTC. V gene TRBV7-2 combines with J gene TRBJ2-7; no definite D call. This CDR3 has 13 residues. V lost 5 bases to trimming and J lost 12 bases, with 20 bases between them. CDR1 and CDR2 (germline): SGHTA, FQGNSA.

The J gene is TRBJ1-1, the V gene TRBV5-1; D not resolved. This CDR3 is built from 16 residues. Germline V gene sequence: CDR1 SGHRS, CDR2 YFSETQ. V was cut by 3 bases and J by 5 bases, with 20 bases left in between. The CDR3 coding sequence is TGCGCCAGCAGCTCCCGAGATTCCTACACAGAGACTGAAGCTTTCTTT. Translating gives CASSSRDSYTETEAFF. The full variable domain, rest sourced from reference TRBV5-1 and TRBJ1-1, is KAGVTQTPRYLIKTRGQQVTLSCSPISGHRSVSWYQQTPGQGLQFLFEYFSETQRNKGNFPGRFSGRQFSNSRSEMNVSTLELGDSALYLCASSSRDSYTETEAFFGQGTRLTVV.

V usage is TRBV27 and J usage is TRBJ2-7; D unclear. Trimming shortened V by 2 bases and J by 5 bases, and 16 bases separated the two germline ends. Germline-derived CDR1 and CDR2 are MNHEY and SMNVEV (reference sequence). The CDR3 has 15 residues. DNA for the CDR3: TGTGCCAGCAGTTTAAAAATAGGGTTGGGCCACGAGCAGTACTTC. It specifies CASSLKIGLGHEQYF.

The rearrangement joins TRBV14 to TRBJ2-1; 12 bases map to TRBD2. CDR3 size: 14 residues. V lost 2 bases and J lost 9; bases outside the gene matches: 2. From germline, CDR1 is SGHDN and CDR2 FVKESK. This CDR3 is CASSQLAGGLEQFF. In DNA form, the CDR3 reads TGTGCCAGCAGCCAACTAGCGGGAGGGCTTGAGCAGTTCTTC. Full variable domain (remainder filled in from reference TRBV14 and TRBJ2-1): EAGVTQFPSHSVIEKGQTVTLRCDPISGHDNLYWYRRVMGKEIKFLLHFVKESKQDESGMPNNRFLAERTGGTYSTLKVQPAELEDSGVYFCASSQLAGGLEQFFGPGTRLTVL.

In nucleotides, the CDR3 is TGTGCCAGCAGCTTAACAGGCCTTAACACCATATATTTT. It encodes CASSLTGLNTIYF. The genes are TRBV7-9 and TRBJ1-3; D perhaps matches TRBD1 (5 bases). The CDR3 consists of 13 residues. The V and J ends lost 2 bases and 7 bases respectively, with 9 bases between them. Germline loops: CDR1 SEHNR, CDR2 FQNEAQ (reference sequence).

The chain carries TRBV27 and TRBJ2-1, with D possibly TRBD2 on 6 matching bases. V gave up 6 bases and J gave up 7 bases, with 16 bases separating them. The germline gives CDR1 MNHEY, CDR2 SMNVEV (reference sequence). The length of the CDR3 is 14 residues. CDR3 sequence (DNA): TGTGCCAGCAGCCCCCTCGGTCGGGGGAATGAGCAGTTCTTC. The encoded protein is CASSPLGRGNEQFF.

The chain uses TRBV7-2 and TRBJ1-4; D is ambiguous. Germline loops: CDR1 SGHTA, CDR2 FQGNSA. This CDR3 has 13 amino acids. Trimming took off 3 bases at V and 12 bases at J, with 14 bases between the two ends. Here the CDR3 DNA reads TGTGCCAGCAGCTTTAGCCGTTTGGGTCAACTGTTTTTT. It is translated as CASSFSRLGQLFF.

This clone appeared once. J is TRBJ2-7 and V is TRBV11-2, with a possible D match to TRBD1 (6 bases). Per the germline V gene, CDR1 is SGHAT and CDR2 is FQNNGV. This CDR3 is 14 amino acids long. Trimming left V 7 bases short and J 5 bases short, with 18 bases between. CDR3 coding DNA: TGTGCCAGCACTCTCGGGACACGCAAAGACGAGCAGTACTTC. Translated: CASTLGTRKDEQYF. Full variable domain (outside the CDR3, taken from reference TRBV11-2 and TRBJ2-7): EAGVAQSPRYKIIEKRQSVAFWCNPISGHATLYWYQQILGQGPKLLIQFQNNGVVDDSQLPKDRFSAERLKGVDSTLKIQPAKLEDSAVYLCASTLGTRKDEQYFGPGTRLTVT.